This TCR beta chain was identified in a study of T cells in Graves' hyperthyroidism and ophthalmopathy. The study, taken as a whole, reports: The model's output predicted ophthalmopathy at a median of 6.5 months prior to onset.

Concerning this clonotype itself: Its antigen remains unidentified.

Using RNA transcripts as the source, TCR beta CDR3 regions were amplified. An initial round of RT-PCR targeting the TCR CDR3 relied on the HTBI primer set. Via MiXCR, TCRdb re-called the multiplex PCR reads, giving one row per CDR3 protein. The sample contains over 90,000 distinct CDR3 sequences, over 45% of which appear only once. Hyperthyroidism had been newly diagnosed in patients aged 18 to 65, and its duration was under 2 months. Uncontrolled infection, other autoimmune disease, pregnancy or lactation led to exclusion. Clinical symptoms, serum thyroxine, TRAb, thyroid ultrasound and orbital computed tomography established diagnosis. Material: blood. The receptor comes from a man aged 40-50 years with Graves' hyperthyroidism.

The CDR3, as DNA: TGTGCCACCAGCGACAGGGTCAATGAGCAGTTCTTC. Its protein is CATSDRVNEQFF. This chain links TRBV24-1 with TRBJ2-1; 7 bases map to TRBD1. Trimming cost V 7 bases and J 6 bases; bases outside gene matches: 2. Per germline, CDR1 KGHDR and CDR2 SFDVKD. This CDR3 contains 12 residues.